This T cell receptor (beta chain) was profiled in a study of OX40 agonist ivuxolimab in advanced cancers. In the study overall: Dose-escalation patients suffered from hepatocellular carcinoma, melanoma, renal cell or head and neck cancer. Prior therapy, whether anti-PD-1, anti-PD-L1 or anti-CTLA-4, was allowed, and roughly 40% had some.

The germline V gene encodes CDR1 LNHNV and CDR2 YYDKDF (reference sequence). This CDR3 region has 13 residues. Only in-frame clones appear in the TCRdb table, and some are missing; sequencing was by immunoSEQ multiplex PCR. The sample carries tens of thousands of clones, approximately 91% recorded once. It was autoimmune disease history or systemic immunosuppression that excluded patients. Note on this clone: One end of the junction does not line up with germline, which may come from a read error.

The clonotype was recovered from an adult with an advanced solid tumor such as melanoma, head and neck, liver or kidney cancer. The sequences come from CD4+ or CD8+ T cells sorted from blood, collected in a trial of the OX40 agonist ivuxolimab. This sequence joins TRBV15 and TRBJ2-7; D gene uncertain. As DNA, the CDR3 is TGTGCCACCAGCAGAGGACCCGAGGACGAGCAGCACTTC. It codes for CATSRGPEDEQHF. Drawing the rest from reference TRBV15 and TRBJ2-7, the complete variable domain is DAMVIQNPRYQVTQFGKPVTLSCSQTLNHNVMYWYQQKSSQAPKLLFHYYDKDFNNEADTPDNFQSRRPNTSFCFLDIRSPGLGDTAMYLCATSRGPEDEQHFGPGTRLTVT.